This TCR beta chain derives from a study of OX40 agonist ivuxolimab in advanced cancers. For the study at large: Those enrolled were approximately 78% male, with a mean age of roughly 60 years and ages from 23 to 79. Overall study findings and caveats: There were also nonresponders showing low normalized T-cell clonal expansion.

Clones were sequenced by immunoSEQ multiplex PCR, and TCRdb holds only the in-frame ones, with some missing. Of about 45,000 clones in the sample, about nine tenths were seen once. Germline trimming cut 1 base from V and 3 bases from J; bases unmatched to any gene: 6. Germline V gives CDR1 SGHTA, CDR2 FQGTGA. CDR3 length equals 17 residues. As for this clone: No antigen is known for it.

The J gene is TRBJ2-3, the V gene TRBV7-3, with 11 bases lining up with TRBD2. This sequence was found in an adult with an advanced solid tumor such as melanoma, head and neck, liver or kidney cancer. The specimen comprised CD4+ or CD8+ T cells sorted from blood, sampled in a trial of the OX40 agonist ivuxolimab. The chain's CDR3 is CASSLRLGTSGTDTQYF. CDR3 DNA sequence: TGTGCCAGCAGCTTAAGACTAGGGACTAGCGGAACAGATACGCAGTATTTT.